This passage covers 16 T cell receptor beta chains from one sample sequenced in a study of vaccination effects on CD4 cells after COVID-19. The ViraFEST assay expanded antigen-specific CD4+ T cells with viral peptide pools before sequencing. Culture lasted roughly 9 days before CD4+ T cell isolation. This individual tested PCR-positive for SARS-CoV-2 infection between March and December 2020. Produced via immunoSEQ multiplex PCR; TCRdb's table is partial and in-frame only. The top ten hold 30% to 40% of the sample, which has tens of thousands of clones, approximately 70% seen once. Antigens of these TCRs are unknown. Sequencing was performed on CD4+ T cells from PBMCs cultured with a peptide pool, taken before COVID-19 vaccination. The receptors come from a human donor who had a prior SARS-CoV-2 infection.

The chain is built from TRBV27 and TRBJ2-7; 9 nucleotides line up with TRBD1. Losses at the gene ends were 5 bases for V and 3 bases for J; bases not matched to a gene: 17. In germline, CDR1 is MNHEY, CDR2 SMNVEV (reference sequence). This CDR3 has 18 amino acids. The CDR3 protein is CASSPGQGTVGAIYEQYF. The DNA for the CDR3 is TGTGCCAGCAGTCCGGGACAGGGAACGGTGGGGGCAATCTACGAGCAGTACTTC.

The chain couples TRBV5-1 to TRBJ2-5, with a possible D match to TRBD1 (6 bases). Germline V CDR1 and CDR2: SGHRS, YFSETQ. Trimming stripped 7 bases from V and 4 bases from J, with 17 bases between. This CDR3 comprises 14 residues. The CDR3 here is CASSASTGLETQYF. The CDR3 nucleotides are TGCGCCAGCTCTGCATCGACAGGCCTAGAGACCCAGTACTTC.

The V call is TRBV18, the J call TRBJ2-1; maybe TRBD1 (5 bases). The CDR3 loop spans 13 amino acids. Per the germline V gene, CDR1 is KGHSH and CDR2 is LQKENI. Trimming took off 0 bases at V and 10 bases at J, with 10 bases between the two ends. CDR3 bases: TGTGCCAGCTCACCACCTCAGGGTGGCGAGCAGTTCTTC. This encodes CASSPPQGGEQFF.

The chain joins TRBV7-3 to TRBJ2-7; 7 bases map to TRBD2. Trimming cost V 5 bases and J 3 bases; bases outside gene matches: 13. The CDR3 is 16 amino acids. Germline V gene sequence: CDR1 SGHTA, CDR2 FQGTGA. This CDR3 is CASSANAGGSFYEQYF. The CDR3, as DNA: TGTGCCAGCAGCGCAAACGCCGGCGGGAGTTTCTACGAGCAGTACTTC.

Of note for this clone: Other DNA sequences within the sample encode an identical CDR3. V and J are TRBV5-1 and TRBJ2-3; no firm D call. Germline CDR1 is SGHRS and CDR2 is YFSETQ. V dropped 4 bases and J dropped 2 bases, with 8 bases sitting between them. This CDR3 has 13 residues. The CDR3 coding sequence is TGCGCCAGCAGCCCAGTGCCCACAGATACGCAGTATTTT. Protein: CASSPVPTDTQYF.

V usage is TRBV18 and J usage is TRBJ1-2; D possibly corresponds to TRBD1 (6 bases). The CDR3 consists of 15 residues. The germline V gene encodes CDR1 KGHSH and CDR2 LQKENI. Trimming removed 0 bases from V and 4 bases from J, with 12 bases in between. As DNA, the CDR3 is TGTGCCAGCTCACCACCGTCGGCAGGGGCCTATGGCTACACCTTC. This gives the protein CASSPPSAGAYGYTF.

The V call is TRBV30, the J call TRBJ1-2; maybe TRBD1 (6 bases). The CDR3 has 14 amino acids. Germline V lookup: CDR1 GTSNPN, CDR2 SVGIG (reference sequence). Deletions cut 3 bases from V and 7 bases from J, with 18 bases between. The CDR3 reads CAWRAMTGMGGYTF. The CDR3 DNA is TGTGCCTGGAGGGCAATGACAGGCATGGGTGGCTACACCTTC.

This chain uses TRBV20-1 with TRBJ1-6; 8 bases agree with TRBD1. The CDR3 has 11 residues. V was pared by 6 bases and J by 13 bases, with 5 bases of the junction left unmatched. Germline loops: CDR1 DFQATT, CDR2 SNEGSKA (reference sequence). CDR3: CSARQGNPLHF. The CDR3, as DNA: TGCAGTGCCCGACAGGGGAACCCCCTCCACTTT.

This clone has a handful of counts. This rearrangement joins TRBV30 to TRBJ2-3; D possibly corresponds to TRBD1 (6 bases). V was cut by 4 bases and J by 6 bases, with 17 bases left in between. From germline, CDR1 is GTSNPN and CDR2 SVGIG (reference sequence). The CDR3 loop spans 14 amino acids. The CDR3 sequence: CAWKWGRGKDTQYF. CDR3 nucleotide sequence: TGTGCCTGGAAATGGGGCAGGGGCAAGGATACGCAGTATTTT. The whole variable domain, filled in from reference TRBV30 and TRBJ2-3, reads SQTIHQWPATLVQPVGSPLSLECTVEGTSNPNLYWYRQAAGRGLQLLFYSVGIGQISSEVPQNLSASRPQDRQFILSSKKLLLSDSGFYLCAWKWGRGKDTQYFGPGTRLTVL.

This sequence joins TRBV11-2 and TRBJ2-1; no reliable D call. V was clipped by 2 bases and J by 6 bases, with 14 bases between them. The CDR3 has 15 residues. Germline V CDR1 and CDR2: SGHAT, FQNNGV. The CDR3, as DNA: TGTGCCAGCAGCTTATCCAGCATACGCCGCAATGAGCAGTTCTTC. Translation gives CASSLSSIRRNEQFF.

V usage is TRBV5-8 and J usage is TRBJ1-2; 10 bases fit TRBD1. The J segment lost 4 bases and the V segment lost 4 bases, leaving 4 bases of the junction unmatched. The germline V gene encodes CDR1 SGHTS and CDR2 YDEGEE. This CDR3 is built from 14 residues. In DNA form, the CDR3 reads TGTGCCAGCAGCAGGGACAGGGGAGGCTATGGCTACACCTTC. Its translation is CASSRDRGGYGYTF.

The V gene is TRBV10-3, the J gene TRBJ1-2, with a tentative D call TRBD1 (5 bases). The length of the CDR3 is 14 residues. Germline V CDR1 and CDR2: ENHRY, SYGVKD. V lost 6 bases to trimming and J lost 2 bases, with 13 bases between them. In DNA form, the CDR3 reads TGTGCCATCAGAGACAGTTCTTTCAACTATGGCTACACCTTC. Residues: CAIRDSSFNYGYTF.

A few counts support this clone. V usage is TRBV4-3 and J usage is TRBJ2-3; unclear D gene. The germline V and J ends were trimmed by 0 bases and 2 bases, with 6 bases remaining between them. CDR3 length: 14 amino acids. CDR1 LGHNA and CDR2 YSLEER come from the germline V gene. The CDR3 nucleotides are TGCGCCAGCAGCCAAGATGTACCCACAGATACGCAGTATTTT. Translating it yields CASSQDVPTDTQYF.

This clone occurred once. The V call is TRBV5-6, the J call TRBJ2-2, with 10 bases that match TRBD1. Germline trimming cut 1 base from V and 5 bases from J; bases unmatched to any gene: 11. This CDR3 is built from 18 residues. The V gene's germline CDR1 is SGHDT and CDR2 YYEEEE. CDR3 sequence reads: CASSLILGQGSGTGELFF. The CDR3 region has the DNA TGTGCCAGCAGCTTGATTTTGGGACAGGGGTCTGGGACCGGGGAGCTGTTTTTT.

In its sample, this clone was seen a few times. The junction and the germline gene differ at one end; a read error may be behind it. The chain employs TRBV7-9 and TRBJ2-5, with 7 bases that match TRBD2. This CDR3 has 11 amino acids. Germline values: CDR1 SEHNR, CDR2 FQNEAQ (reference sequence). The CDR3 DNA reads TGTGCCAGCAGCTTAGGGGGACTACTAGACTTC. Translated, it gives CASSLGGLLDF.

The chain links TRBV5-4 to TRBJ2-1; D could derive from TRBD1 or TRBD2 (6 bases each). Germline CDR1 SGHNT, CDR2 YYREEE (reference sequence). The CDR3 length is 17 residues. The germline V and J ends were trimmed by 2 bases and 0 bases, with 15 bases remaining between them. The CDR3 loop reads CASSFLGRGLSYNEQFF. The CDR3 DNA sequence: TGTGCCAGCAGCTTTCTTGGCCGGGGGCTCTCCTACAATGAGCAGTTCTTC. The full variable domain, rest sourced from reference TRBV5-4 and TRBJ2-1, is ETGVTQSPTHLIKTRGQQVTLRCSSQSGHNTVSWYQQALGQGPQFIFQYYREEENGRGNFPPRFSGLQFPNYSSELNVNALELDDSALYLCASSFLGRGLSYNEQFFGPGTRLTVL.